Each of the 3 T cell receptor beta chains below was sequenced from the same sample in a study of technical replicates of blood from a handful of donors. This table comes from immunoSEQ multiplex PCR, and its TCRdb copy is limited to in-frame clones, with some not included. The table records more than 65,000 clones, roughly 92% of them present only once. The sequenced sample consisted of T cells isolated from PBMCs. The receptors stem from a human donor in good health.

The J gene is TRBJ1-4, the V gene TRBV7-5; no check of the table's D call, TRBD1, against the DNA was made. TRBV7-5 constitutes a pseudogene. The CDR3 contains 15 residues. The CDR3 DNA is TGTGTCAGAAGGATTCACAGGGCGGGTAACGAAAAACTGTTTTTT. It yields the protein CVRRIHRAGNEKLFF.

The chain employs TRBV29-1 and TRBJ2-7; 7 bases are a match to TRBD1. V shed 7 bases, J shed 0 bases, and the junction held 6 bases outside the gene matches. CDR3 length: 13 amino acids. Germline CDR1 is SQVTM and CDR2 is ANQGSEA. The CDR3 region is CSAGQEPSYEQYF. The CDR3 DNA reads TGCAGCGCCGGACAGGAACCCTCCTACGAGCAGTACTTC.

The chain has TRBV6-1 and TRBJ1-3; D uncertain. The germline CDR1 and CDR2 sequences are MNHNS and SASEGT. V was clipped by 10 bases and J by 6 bases, with 22 bases between them. The CDR3 has 15 amino acids. DNA for the CDR3: TGTGCCACCCTCCCCCCTATGGGCAGCCAAAACACCATATATTTT. It translates to CATLPPMGSQNTIYF.